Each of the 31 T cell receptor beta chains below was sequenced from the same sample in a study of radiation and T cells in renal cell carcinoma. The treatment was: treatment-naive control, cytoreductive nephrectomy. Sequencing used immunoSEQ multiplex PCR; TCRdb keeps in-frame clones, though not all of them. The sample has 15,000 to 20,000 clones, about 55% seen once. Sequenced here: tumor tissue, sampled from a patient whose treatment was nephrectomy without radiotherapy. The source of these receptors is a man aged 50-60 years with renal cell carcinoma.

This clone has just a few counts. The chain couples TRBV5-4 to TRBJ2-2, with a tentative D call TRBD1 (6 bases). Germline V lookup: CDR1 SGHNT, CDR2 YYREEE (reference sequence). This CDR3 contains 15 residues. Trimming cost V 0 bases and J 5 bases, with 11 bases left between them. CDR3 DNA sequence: TGTGCCAGCAGCTTGGAGGGGGTTAGGACCGGGGAGCTGTTTTTT. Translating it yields CASSLEGVRTGELFF.

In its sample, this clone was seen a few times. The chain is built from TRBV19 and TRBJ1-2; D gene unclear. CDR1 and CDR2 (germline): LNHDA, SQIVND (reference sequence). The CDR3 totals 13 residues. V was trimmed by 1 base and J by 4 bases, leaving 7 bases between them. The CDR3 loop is CASSIATSYGYTF. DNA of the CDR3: TGTGCCAGTAGTATAGCGACTAGCTATGGCTACACCTTC.

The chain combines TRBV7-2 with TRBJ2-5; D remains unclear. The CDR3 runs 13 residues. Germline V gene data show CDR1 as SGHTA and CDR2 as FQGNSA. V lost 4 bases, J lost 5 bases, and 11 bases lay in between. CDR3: CASSSLITETQYF. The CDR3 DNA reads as TGTGCCAGCAGCTCTCTTATCACGGAGACCCAGTACTTC. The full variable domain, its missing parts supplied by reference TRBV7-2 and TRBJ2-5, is GAGVSQSPSNKVTEKGKDVELRCDPISGHTALYWYRQSLGQGLEFLIYFQGNSAPDKSGLPSDRFSAERTGGSVSTLTIQRTQQEDSAVYLCASSSLITETQYFGPGTRLLVL.

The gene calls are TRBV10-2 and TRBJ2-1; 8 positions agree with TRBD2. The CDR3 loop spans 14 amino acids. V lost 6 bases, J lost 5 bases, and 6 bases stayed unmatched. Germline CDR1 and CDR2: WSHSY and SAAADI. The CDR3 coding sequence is TGCGCCAGCAGGGGGACTAGGTGGGACAATGAGCAGTTCTTC. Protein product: CASRGTRWDNEQFF.

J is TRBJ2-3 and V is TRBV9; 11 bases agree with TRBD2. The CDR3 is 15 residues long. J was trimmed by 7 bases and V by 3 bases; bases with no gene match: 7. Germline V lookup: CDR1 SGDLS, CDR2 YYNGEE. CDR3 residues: CASSDLAGGGNTQYF. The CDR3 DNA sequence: TGTGCCAGCAGCGACCTAGCGGGGGGAGGAAATACGCAGTATTTT.

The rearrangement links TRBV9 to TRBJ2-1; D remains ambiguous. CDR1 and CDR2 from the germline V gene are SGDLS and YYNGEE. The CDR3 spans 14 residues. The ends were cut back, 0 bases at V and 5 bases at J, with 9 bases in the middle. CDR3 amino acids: CASSVENNHNEQFF. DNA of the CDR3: TGTGCCAGCAGCGTAGAAAATAACCACAATGAGCAGTTCTTC.

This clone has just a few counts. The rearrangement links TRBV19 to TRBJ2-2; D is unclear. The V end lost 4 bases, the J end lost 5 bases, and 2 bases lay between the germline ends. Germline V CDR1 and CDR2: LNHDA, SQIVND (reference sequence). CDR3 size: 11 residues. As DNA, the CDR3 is TGTGCCAGTAGTAATACCGGGGAGCTGTTTTTT. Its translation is CASSNTGELFF.

The CDR3 spells CASSFMSSGTEAFF. DNA for the CDR3: TGCGCCAGCAGCTTTATGAGTAGTGGGACAGAAGCTTTCTTT. J is TRBJ1-1 and V is TRBV5-1; tentative D call: TRBD1 (6 bases). The CDR3 sequence is 14 residues long. V lost 2 bases to trimming and J lost 8 bases, with 16 bases between them. CDR1 SGHRS and CDR2 YFSETQ come from the germline V gene.

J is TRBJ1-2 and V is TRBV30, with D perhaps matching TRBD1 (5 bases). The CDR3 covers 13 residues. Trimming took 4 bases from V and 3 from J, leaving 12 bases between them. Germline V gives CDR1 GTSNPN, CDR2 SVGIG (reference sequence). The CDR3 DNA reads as TGTGCCTGGACCACCGGGACGGACTATGGCTACACCTTC. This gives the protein CAWTTGTDYGYTF. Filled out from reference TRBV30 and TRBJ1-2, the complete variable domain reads SQTIHQWPATLVQPVGSPLSLECTVEGTSNPNLYWYRQAAGRGLQLLFYSVGIGQISSEVPQNLSASRPQDRQFILSSKKLLLSDSGFYLCAWTTGTDYGYTFGSGTRLTVV.

The CDR3 region has the DNA TGTGCCAGCACCCCGACTGACAAAGAGACCCAGTACTTC. Encoded protein: CASTPTDKETQYF. The chain has TRBV10-3 and TRBJ2-5; unclear D gene. V was shortened by 10 bases and J by 3 bases, with 15 bases between the two germline ends. The germline CDR1 and CDR2 sequences are ENHRY and SYGVKD. The CDR3 extends over 13 amino acids.

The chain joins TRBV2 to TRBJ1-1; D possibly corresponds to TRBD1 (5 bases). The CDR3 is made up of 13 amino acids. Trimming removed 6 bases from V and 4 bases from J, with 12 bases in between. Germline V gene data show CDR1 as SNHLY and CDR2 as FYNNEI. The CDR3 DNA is TGTGCCAGCAGCGCAGGGCTGGGCACTGAAGCTTTCTTT. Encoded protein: CASSAGLGTEAFF.

The CDR3 sequence is CASSLGQKPPNIQYF. CDR3 nucleotides: TGTGCCAGCAGTCTCGGACAGAAACCCCCCAACATTCAGTACTTC. This sequence joins TRBV5-6 and TRBJ2-4, with D perhaps TRBD1 (6 bases). The CDR3 covers 15 residues. Germline V gene data show CDR1 as SGHDT and CDR2 as YYEEEE. The ends were cut back, 5 bases at V and 7 bases at J, with 19 bases in the middle.

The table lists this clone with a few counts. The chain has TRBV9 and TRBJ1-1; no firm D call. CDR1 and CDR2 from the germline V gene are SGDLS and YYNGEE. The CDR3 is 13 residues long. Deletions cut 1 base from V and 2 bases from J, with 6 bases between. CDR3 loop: CASSVNPNTEAFF. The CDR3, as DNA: TGTGCCAGCAGCGTAAACCCAAACACTGAAGCTTTCTTT.

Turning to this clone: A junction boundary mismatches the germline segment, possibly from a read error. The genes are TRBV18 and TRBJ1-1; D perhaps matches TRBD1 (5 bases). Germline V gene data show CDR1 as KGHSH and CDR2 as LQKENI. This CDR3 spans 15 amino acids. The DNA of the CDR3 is TGTGCCAGCTCACCACCGTGGGGGGTGAATACTGAAGCTTTCTTT. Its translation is CASSPPWGVNTEAFF.

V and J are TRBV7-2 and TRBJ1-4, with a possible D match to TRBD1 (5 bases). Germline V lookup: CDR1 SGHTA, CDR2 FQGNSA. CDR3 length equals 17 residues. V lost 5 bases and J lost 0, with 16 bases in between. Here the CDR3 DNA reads TGTGCCAGCAGCCTTGAGGGGAGGTTTGCAACTAATGAAAAACTGTTTTTT. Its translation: CASSLEGRFATNEKLFF.

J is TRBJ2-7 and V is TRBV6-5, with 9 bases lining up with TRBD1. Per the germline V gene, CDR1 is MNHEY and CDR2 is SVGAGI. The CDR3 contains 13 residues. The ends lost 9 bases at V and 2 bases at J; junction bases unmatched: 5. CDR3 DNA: TGTGCCAGTTCCGGGACAGGGCCCTACGAGCAGTACTTC. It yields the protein CASSGTGPYEQYF.

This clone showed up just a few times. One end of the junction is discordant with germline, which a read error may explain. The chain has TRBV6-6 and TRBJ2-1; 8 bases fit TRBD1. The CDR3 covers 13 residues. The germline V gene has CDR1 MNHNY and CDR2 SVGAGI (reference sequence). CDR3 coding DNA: TGCGCCAGCACTCTGACAGGGGTCCATGAGCAGTTCTTC. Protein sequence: CASTLTGVHEQFF.

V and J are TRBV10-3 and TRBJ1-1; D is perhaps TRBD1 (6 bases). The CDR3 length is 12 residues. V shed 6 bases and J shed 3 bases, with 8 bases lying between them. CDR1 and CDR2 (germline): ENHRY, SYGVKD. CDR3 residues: CAIRRGDTEAFF. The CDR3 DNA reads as TGTGCCATCAGAAGGGGGGACACTGAAGCTTTCTTT.

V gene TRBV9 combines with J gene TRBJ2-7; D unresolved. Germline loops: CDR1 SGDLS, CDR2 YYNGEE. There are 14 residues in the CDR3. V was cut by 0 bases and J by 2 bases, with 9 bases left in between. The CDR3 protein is CASSVEPSAYEQYF. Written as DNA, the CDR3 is TGTGCCAGCAGCGTAGAACCGTCAGCCTACGAGCAGTACTTC.

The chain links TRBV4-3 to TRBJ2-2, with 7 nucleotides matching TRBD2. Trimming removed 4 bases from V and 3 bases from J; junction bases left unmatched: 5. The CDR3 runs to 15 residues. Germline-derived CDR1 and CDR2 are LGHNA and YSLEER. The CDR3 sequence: CASSRDLADTGELFF. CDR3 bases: TGCGCCAGCAGCCGAGACCTAGCGGACACCGGGGAGCTGTTTTTT.

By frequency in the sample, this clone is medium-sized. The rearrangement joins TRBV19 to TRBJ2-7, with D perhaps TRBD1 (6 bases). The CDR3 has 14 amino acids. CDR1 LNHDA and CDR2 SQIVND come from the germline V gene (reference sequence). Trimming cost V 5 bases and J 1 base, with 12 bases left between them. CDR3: CASSSPGQSYEQYF. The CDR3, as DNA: TGTGCCAGTAGTTCACCGGGACAATCCTACGAGCAGTACTTC.

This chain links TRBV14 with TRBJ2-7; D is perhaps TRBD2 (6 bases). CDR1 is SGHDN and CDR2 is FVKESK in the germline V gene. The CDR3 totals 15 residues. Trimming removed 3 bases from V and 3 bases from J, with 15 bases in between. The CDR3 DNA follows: TGTGCCAGCAGCCAGCACGGGAGCTTAGTCTACGAGCAGTACTTC. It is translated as CASSQHGSLVYEQYF.

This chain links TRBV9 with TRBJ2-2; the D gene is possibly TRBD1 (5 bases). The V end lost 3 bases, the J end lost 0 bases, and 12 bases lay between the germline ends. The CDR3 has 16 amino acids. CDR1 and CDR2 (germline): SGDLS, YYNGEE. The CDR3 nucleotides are TGTGCCAGCAGCGCCCAGACAGACGCGAACACCGGGGAGCTGTTTTTT. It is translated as CASSAQTDANTGELFF.

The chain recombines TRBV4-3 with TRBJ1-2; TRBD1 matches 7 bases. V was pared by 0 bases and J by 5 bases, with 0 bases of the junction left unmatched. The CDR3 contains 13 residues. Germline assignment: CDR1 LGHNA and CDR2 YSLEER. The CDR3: CASSQDRGYGYTF. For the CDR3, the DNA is TGCGCCAGCAGCCAAGACAGGGGGTATGGCTACACCTTC.

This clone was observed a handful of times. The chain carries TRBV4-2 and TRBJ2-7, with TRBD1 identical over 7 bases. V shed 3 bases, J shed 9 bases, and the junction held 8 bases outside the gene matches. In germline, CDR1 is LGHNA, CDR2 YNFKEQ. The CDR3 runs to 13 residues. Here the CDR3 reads CASSQGRQGWQYF. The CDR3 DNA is TGTGCCAGCAGCCAGGGTCGACAGGGTTGGCAGTACTTC.

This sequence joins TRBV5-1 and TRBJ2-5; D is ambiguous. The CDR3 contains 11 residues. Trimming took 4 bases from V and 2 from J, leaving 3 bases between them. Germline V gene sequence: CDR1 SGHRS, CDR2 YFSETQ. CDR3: CASSLQETQYF. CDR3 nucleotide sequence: TGCGCCAGCAGCCTTCAAGAGACCCAGTACTTC.

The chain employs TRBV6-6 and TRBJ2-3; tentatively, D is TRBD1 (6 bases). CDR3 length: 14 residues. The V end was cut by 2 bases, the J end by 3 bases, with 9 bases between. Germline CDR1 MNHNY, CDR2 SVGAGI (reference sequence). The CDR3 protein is CASSYEQGTDTQYF. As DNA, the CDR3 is TGTGCCAGCAGTTACGAGCAGGGGACAGATACGCAGTATTTT.

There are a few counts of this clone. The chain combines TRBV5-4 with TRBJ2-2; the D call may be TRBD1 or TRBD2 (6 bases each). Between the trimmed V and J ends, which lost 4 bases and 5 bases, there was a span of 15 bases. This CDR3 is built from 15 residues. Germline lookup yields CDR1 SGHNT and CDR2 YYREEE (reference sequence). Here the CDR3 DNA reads TGTGCCAGCAGCCCTTCGGGGGCTCAAACCGGGGAGCTGTTTTTT. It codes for CASSPSGAQTGELFF.

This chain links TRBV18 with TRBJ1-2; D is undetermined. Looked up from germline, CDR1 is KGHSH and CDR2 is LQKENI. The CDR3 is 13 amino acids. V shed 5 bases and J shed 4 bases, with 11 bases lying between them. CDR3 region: CASSSDGSYGYTF. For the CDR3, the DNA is TGTGCCAGCTCATCAGACGGGAGCTATGGCTACACCTTC.

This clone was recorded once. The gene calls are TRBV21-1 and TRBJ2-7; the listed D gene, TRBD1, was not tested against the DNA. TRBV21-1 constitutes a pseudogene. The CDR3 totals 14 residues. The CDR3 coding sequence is TGTGCCAGCAGATACAGGTTTAGCTCCTACGAGCAGTACTTC. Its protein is CASRYRFSSYEQYF.

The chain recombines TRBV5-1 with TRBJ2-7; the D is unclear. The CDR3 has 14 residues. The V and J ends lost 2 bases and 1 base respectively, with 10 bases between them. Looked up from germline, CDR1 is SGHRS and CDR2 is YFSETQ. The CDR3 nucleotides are TGCGCCAGCAGCTTCGCACATCAGTCCTACGAGCAGTACTTC. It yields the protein CASSFAHQSYEQYF.